The rows below give T cell receptor beta chains drawn from one sample of a study of patients and donors after allogeneic stem cell transplantation. TCRdb analysed the RT-PCR reads with MiXCR anew, one entry per CDR3 protein. Of approximately 220,000 distinct CDR3 sequences in the sample, more than 35% were seen once. Sequencing was carried out using blood, either unsorted or a sorted T cell fraction (not recorded which). The receptor source for this set is a human donor who was either an allogeneic HSCT recipient or a stem cell or donor lymphocyte infusion donor (not recorded which). It is not recorded whose cells these are; they may come from a transplant donor. The CDR3 runs from the conserved cysteine through the conserved F or W. The D gene is left open where the match is weak. Clone size is stated in some rows and not others, as once, few, many or a class when expanded.

V gene: TRBV29-1
D gene: TRBD1
clone size: -
J gene: TRBJ2-5
CDR3 protein: CSAKGTGRTQYF
CDR3 DNA: TGCAGCGCCAAGGGGACAGGGAGGACCCAGTACTTC

V gene: TRBV5-1
D gene: -
clone size: -
J gene: TRBJ1-1
CDR3 protein: CASSLGPAGLGEAFF
CDR3 DNA: TGCGCCAGCAGCTTGGGTCCCGCAGGGTTGGGTGAAGCTTTCTTT

V gene: TRBV6-5
D gene: -
clone size: many
J gene: TRBJ1-2
CDR3 protein: CASSEGEGVFGYTF
CDR3 DNA: TGTGCCAGCAGTGAAGGAGAGGGAGTTTTTGGCTACACCTTC

V gene: TRBV13
D gene: TRBD1
clone size: -
J gene: TRBJ2-5
CDR3 protein: CASSQRQGESQETQYF
CDR3 DNA: TGTGCCAGCAGCCAGCGACAGGGGGAATCCCAAGAGACCCAGTACTTC

V gene: TRBV6-5
D gene: TRBD1
clone size: -
J gene: TRBJ1-4
CDR3 protein: CASSRRDRTATNEKLFF
CDR3 DNA: TGTGCCAGCAGCCGCCGGGACAGGACCGCAACTAATGAAAAACTGTTTTTT

V gene: TRBV12-3/TRBV12-4
D gene: TRBD1
clone size: -
J gene: TRBJ1-5
CDR3 protein: CASSSRTGGSTGPQHF
CDR3 DNA: TGTGCCAGCAGTTCCCGGACAGGGGGCTCAACCGGGCCCCAGCATTTT

V gene: TRBV5-1
D gene: -
clone size: -
J gene: TRBJ2-2
CDR3 protein: CASSLNGELFF
CDR3 DNA: TGCGCCAGCAGCTTGAACGGGGAGCTGTTTTTT

V gene: TRBV5-8
D gene: -
clone size: -
J gene: TRBJ1-3
CDR3 protein: CASSLVGGSSGNTIYF
CDR3 DNA: TGTGCCAGCAGCTTGGTAGGCGGCTCCTCTGGAAACACCATATATTTT

V gene: TRBV3-1
D gene: -
clone size: once
J gene: TRBJ2-5
CDR3 protein: CASSQAISGRETQYF
CDR3 DNA: TGTGCCAGCAGCCAAGCGATTAGCGGAAGAGAGACCCAGTACTTC

V gene: TRBV7-9
D gene: TRBD2
clone size: -
J gene: TRBJ2-1
CDR3 protein: CASSLGGPGLAAPNEQFF
CDR3 DNA: TGTGCCAGCAGCTTAGGGGGACCGGGACTAGCGGCCCCCAATGAGCAGTTCTTC

V gene: TRBV29-1
D gene: TRBD2
clone size: -
J gene: TRBJ2-3
CDR3 protein: CSGQGLVSGGANTDTQYF
CDR3 DNA: TGCAGCGGTCAGGGTCTGGTTAGCGGGGGGGCTAACACAGATACGCAGTATTTT

V gene: TRBV5-6
D gene: -
clone size: few
J gene: TRBJ1-6
CDR3 protein: CATAVWTDNSPLHF
CDR3 DNA: TGTGCCACCGCGGTCTGGACAGACAATTCACCCCTCCACTTT

V gene: TRBV20-1
D gene: -
clone size: -
J gene: TRBJ2-3
CDR3 protein: CSARDGGGSDTQYF
CDR3 DNA: TGCAGTGCTAGAGATGGGGGAGGATCAGATACGCAGTATTTT

V gene: TRBV12-3/TRBV12-4
D gene: -
clone size: -
J gene: TRBJ2-3
CDR3 protein: CASSSRTVQYF
CDR3 DNA: TGTGCCAGCAGTTCCCGGACAGTTCAGTATTTT

V gene: TRBV12-3/TRBV12-4
D gene: -
clone size: -
J gene: TRBJ1-2
CDR3 protein: CASSSPRGYGYTF
CDR3 DNA: TGTGCCAGCAGTTCCCCCAGGGGCTATGGCTACACCTTC